Given below is one TCR beta chain in context. Assay used: immunoSEQ multiplex PCR; TCRdb lists only in-frame clones, some missing. The sample gives tens of thousands of clones, approximately 85% of which show up once; over 0.95% is in the top ten. The junction had 14 bases not matched to a gene; V was cut back by 3 bases and J by 4 bases. The CDR3 loop spans 19 amino acids. Germline V lookup: CDR1 SGHRS, CDR2 YFSETQ. The entry originates in a study of T cell changes during pregnancy in multiple sclerosis. The receptor comes from a female donor with multiple sclerosis, enrolled in a pregnancy study. The V and J genes are TRBV5-1 and TRBJ2-6, with 9 bases that match TRBD1. Specimen: CD4+ T cells from peripheral blood mononuclear cells, collected in the second trimester of pregnancy. The CDR3, as DNA: TGCGCCAGCAGCTCGACCTTAACAGGGGGCGCTGGAGGGGCCAACGTCCTGACTTTC. Residues: CASSSTLTGGAGGANVLTF.